Each of the 26 T cell receptor beta chains below was sequenced from the same sample in a study of T cell repertoires in cytomegalovirus infection. TCRdb re-analysed the reads in MiXCR, keeping a single row per CDR3 protein. The sample carries about 310,000 distinct CDR3 sequences, roughly 25% recorded once. These receptors are not linked to any known antigen. The starting material was cultured PBMCs, obtained from culture after CMV antigen stimulation. These receptors all stem from a human donor in good health (CMV status not recorded). Some clones in this sample may be carry-over from other donors' samples.

V usage is TRBV6-1 and J usage is TRBJ2-7; D gene unclear. CDR1 is MNHNS, CDR2 SASEGT, per germline. The CDR3 consists of 12 residues. Trimming took 5 bases from V and 7 from J, leaving 12 bases between them. In DNA, the CDR3 is TGTGCCAGCAGTTATAGGGCGCCAGAGCAGTACTTC. It specifies CASSYRAPEQYF.

This clonotype was recorded a few times. The chain couples TRBV28 to TRBJ2-7, with D unclear. The ends were cut back, 3 bases at V and 12 bases at J, with 15 bases in the middle. CDR1 is MDHEN, CDR2 SYDVKM, per germline. The CDR3 is 12 residues long. As DNA, the CDR3 is TGTGCCAGCAGTTTGCTAGGGCGCCTTTGGTACTTC. It is translated as CASSLLGRLWYF.

CDR3 loop: CASSLAAGVGYEQYF. DNA of the CDR3: TGTGCCAGCAGCCTAGCAGCGGGGGTTGGTTACGAGCAGTACTTC. V is TRBV9 and J is TRBJ2-7; 8 bases are a match to TRBD2. Germline V lookup: CDR1 SGDLS, CDR2 YYNGEE. With V trimmed by 4 bases and J by 4 bases, 10 bases remained unmatched. The CDR3 spans 15 residues. Full variable domain (outside the CDR3, taken from reference TRBV9 and TRBJ2-7): DSGVTQTPKHLITATGQRVTLRCSPRSGDLSVYWYQQSLDQGLQFLIQYYNGEERAKGNILERFSAQQFPDLHSELNLSSLELGDSALYFCASSLAAGVGYEQYFGPGTRLTVT.

The J gene is TRBJ2-1, the V gene TRBV7-9; TRBD2 agrees at 8 bases. In germline, CDR1 is SEHNR, CDR2 FQNEAQ (reference sequence). The CDR3 length is 13 residues. The ends lost 2 bases at V and 7 bases at J; junction bases unmatched: 1. Written as DNA, the CDR3 is TGTGCCAGCAGCTTACTAGCGGGTAATGAGCAGTTCTTC. Protein product: CASSLLAGNEQFF.

This clonotype has more than one count but fewer than ten. The V call is TRBV29-1, the J call TRBJ2-7; D remains unclear. This CDR3 is built from 14 residues. CDR1 SQVTM and CDR2 ANQGSEA come from the germline V gene. Trimming pared 7 bases from V and 7 bases from J, leaving 23 bases between. The CDR3 region is CSATRNGRVREQYF. In DNA, the CDR3 is TGCAGCGCCACACGCAATGGTAGGGTGCGGGAGCAGTACTTC.

The chain employs TRBV19 and TRBJ2-7; D remains unclear. From germline, CDR1 is LNHDA and CDR2 SQIVND (reference sequence). V lost 4 bases to trimming and J lost 5 bases, with 15 bases between them. The length of the CDR3 is 14 residues. CDR3 sequence (DNA): TGTGCCAGTAGTAGCAGTTGGATAAGGAACGAGCAGTACTTC. Translating it yields CASSSSWIRNEQYF.

This clonotype was seen once. The chain joins TRBV11-2 to TRBJ1-3; D is unresolved. The CDR3 has 15 residues. Per the germline V gene, CDR1 is SGHAT and CDR2 is FQNNGV. Trimming pared 5 bases from V and 3 bases from J, leaving 14 bases between. As DNA, the CDR3 is TGTGCCAGCAGCCTTACGGGTCCTGGTGGAAACACCATATATTTT. Translation gives CASSLTGPGGNTIYF.

This clonotype was observed a few times. This rearrangement joins TRBV19 to TRBJ1-2; possibly TRBD1 for D (5 bases). From germline, CDR1 is LNHDA and CDR2 SQIVND (reference sequence). Trimming removed 3 bases at V and 3 bases at J, with 8 bases between. The CDR3 loop spans 13 amino acids. CDR3 in DNA: TGTGCCAGTAGTATTCCGGGGGACTATGGCTACACCTTC. Its translation: CASSIPGDYGYTF.

A few counts support this clonotype. The chain links TRBV7-2 to TRBJ2-5, with a possible D match to TRBD1 (6 bases). The CDR3 loop spans 14 amino acids. V dropped 3 bases and J dropped 2 bases, with 10 bases sitting between them. Germline V gene sequence: CDR1 SGHTA, CDR2 FQGNSA. The CDR3 region has the DNA TGTGCCAGCAGCTTGCACAGGGTACAAGAGACCCAGTACTTC. Amino acids: CASSLHRVQETQYF. The full variable domain, with the rest looked up from reference TRBV7-2 and TRBJ2-5, is GAGVSQSPSNKVTEKGKDVELRCDPISGHTALYWYRQSLGQGLEFLIYFQGNSAPDKSGLPSDRFSAERTGGSVSTLTIQRTQQEDSAVYLCASSLHRVQETQYFGPGTRLLVL.

This clonotype was seen a handful of times. The chain links TRBV7-2 to TRBJ2-2, with TRBD2 matching 8 bases. This CDR3 comprises 15 residues. Trimming cost V 5 bases and J 6 bases; bases outside gene matches: 8. The V gene's germline CDR1 is SGHTA and CDR2 FQGNSA. CDR3 loop: CASSHRTGGPGELFF. The DNA of the CDR3 is TGTGCCAGCAGCCACCGAACGGGAGGGCCCGGGGAGCTGTTTTTT.

The rearrangement joins TRBV7-9 to TRBJ2-3; 8 bases line up with TRBD2. Losses at the gene ends were 5 bases for V and 3 bases for J; bases not matched to a gene: 7. Per the germline V gene, CDR1 is SEHNR and CDR2 is FQNEAQ (reference sequence). The CDR3 sequence is 15 residues long. In DNA form, the CDR3 reads TGTGCCAGCAGCGGGAGCGGGAGAGAAACAGATACGCAGTATTTT. It codes for CASSGSGRETDTQYF.

This clonotype was picked up many times. CDR3 sequence (DNA): TGTGCCAGCAGTGGGGAGGGGCCCCCGTTCTTC. It is translated as CASSGEGPPFF. The V gene is TRBV6-1, the J gene TRBJ2-1; the match to TRBD2 covers 7 bases. Germline assignment: CDR1 MNHNS and CDR2 SASEGT. This CDR3 has 11 residues. V was clipped by 4 bases and J by 15 bases; unmatched bases: 6.

This clonotype was recorded only once. The chain recombines TRBV12-3 or TRBV12-4 with TRBJ2-1, with a possible D match to TRBD2 (7 bases). Gene TRBJ2-7 matches the end of the DNA better, so the J call may be wrong. This CDR3 contains 16 residues. DNA of the CDR3: TGTGCCAGCATCACCGGCTGGGGGGGGCTCTACAATGAGCAGTACTTC. It translates to CASITGWGGLYNEQYF.

The genes are TRBV15 and TRBJ2-5; a weak D match, TRBD2 (6 bases). Germline V gives CDR1 LNHNV, CDR2 YYDKDF (reference sequence). Trimming removed 5 bases from V and 4 bases from J, with 17 bases in between. The CDR3 consists of 15 residues. CDR3 sequence: CATSPGRLGGETQYF. The CDR3 region has the DNA TGTGCCACCAGCCCGGGACGGCTGGGGGGAGAGACCCAGTACTTC.

The V call is TRBV20-1, the J call TRBJ1-2; D might be TRBD1 (5 bases). The CDR3 covers 14 residues. The V and J ends lost 3 bases and 4 bases respectively, with 15 bases between them. The germline gives CDR1 DFQATT, CDR2 SNEGSKA (reference sequence). CDR3 protein: CSASRESPLYGYTF. As DNA, the CDR3 is TGCAGTGCTAGCAGGGAGTCCCCCCTCTATGGCTACACCTTC.

The chain carries TRBV11-2 and TRBJ2-3; 8 positions agree with TRBD2. Losses at the gene ends were 6 bases for V and 2 bases for J; bases not matched to a gene: 7. CDR3 length: 15 amino acids. CDR1 is SGHAT and CDR2 is FQNNGV in the germline V gene. The CDR3 nucleotides are TGTGCCAGCAGGAGTCAGCGGGGGCCCACAGATACGCAGTATTTT. Protein: CASRSQRGPTDTQYF.

This clonotype has just a few counts. The V and J genes are TRBV7-9 and TRBJ2-1, with 9 bases matching TRBD2. Germline V gene sequence: CDR1 SEHNR, CDR2 FQNEAQ (reference sequence). CDR3 length: 15 amino acids. J was trimmed by 4 bases and V by 5 bases; bases with no gene match: 6. The CDR3 bases are TGTGCCAGCAGCCCGGAGCGGGAGGCGTACAATGAGCAGTTCTTC. Amino acids: CASSPEREAYNEQFF.

V is TRBV30 and J is TRBJ1-1, with no clear D. V lost 0 bases and J lost 4, with 9 bases in between. The length of the CDR3 is 13 residues. Germline lookup yields CDR1 GTSNPN and CDR2 SVGIG (reference sequence). CDR3 residues: CAWSVRPVTEAFF. The CDR3 DNA sequence: TGTGCCTGGAGTGTACGACCCGTCACTGAAGCTTTCTTT.

In its sample, this clonotype was seen a few times. The rearrangement joins TRBV3-1 to TRBJ1-6; D unclear. The germline gives CDR1 LGHDT, CDR2 YNNKEL (reference sequence). The CDR3 length is 18 residues. V was pared by 1 base and J by 1 base, with 14 bases between. The CDR3 protein is CASSQGRLPGSYNSPLHF. Here the CDR3 DNA reads TGTGCCAGCAGCCAAGGAAGACTCCCTGGATCCTATAATTCACCCCTCCACTTT.

The chain recombines TRBV2 with TRBJ2-1, with 9 positions matching TRBD2. CDR3 length equals 16 residues. The V gene's germline CDR1 is SNHLY and CDR2 FYNNEI. The V gene end was trimmed by 6 bases and the J gene end by 2 bases; junction bases not matched to a gene: 8. The CDR3 sequence is CASRRTSSGAYNEQFF. The CDR3 nucleotides are TGTGCCAGCAGAAGAACATCTAGCGGGGCCTACAATGAGCAGTTCTTC.

This clonotype was picked up a small number of times. The chain has TRBV6-8 and TRBJ2-3; no reliable D call. The CDR3 covers 12 residues. Germline V gene sequence: CDR1 MNHGY, CDR2 SAAAGT. The germline V and J ends were trimmed by 7 bases and 6 bases, with 11 bases remaining between them. The CDR3 coding sequence is TGTGCCAGCAAACAGCTCGGCGATACGCAGTATTTT. This codes for CASKQLGDTQYF.

This clonotype appeared a few times. This sequence joins TRBV24-1 and TRBJ2-5; tentatively, D is TRBD2 (5 bases). The germline V gene has CDR1 KGHDR and CDR2 SFDVKD. V lost 4 bases and J lost 4, with 18 bases in between. The CDR3 contains 16 residues. The CDR3 protein is CATSEPWTGFGETQYF. DNA of the CDR3: TGTGCCACCAGTGAACCGTGGACGGGGTTCGGAGAGACCCAGTACTTC.

This clonotype has a count of ten or more. The chain has TRBV12-3 or TRBV12-4 and TRBJ2-3, with a possible D match to TRBD2 (6 bases). V was cut by 5 bases and J by 2 bases, with 35 bases left in between. The CDR3 totals 22 residues. CDR3 in amino acids: CASSNHHTQDRGGLHLTDTQYF. CDR3 bases: TGTGCCAGCAGTAACCACCACACGCAGGATAGGGGAGGTCTCCATCTCACAGATACGCAGTATTTT.

This clonotype was picked up a small number of times. The J gene is TRBJ2-6, the V gene TRBV6-2 or TRBV6-3; TRBD2 is a possible D gene (6 bases). Looked up from germline, CDR1 is MNHEY and CDR2 is SVGEGT. V was cut by 2 bases and J by 0 bases, with 23 bases left in between. The CDR3 length is 21 residues. CDR3 nucleotides: TGTGCCAGCAGTTACCCAATCCCTGGGGCAGTGACTAGCTCTGGGGCCAACGTCCTGACTTTC. Its protein is CASSYPIPGAVTSSGANVLTF.

This clonotype was seen a few times. The genes are TRBV4-3 and TRBJ2-7; D not resolved. With 1 base removed from V and 3 bases from J, the gap between germline ends came to 10 bases. The CDR3 has 14 residues. Germline CDR1 LGHNA, CDR2 YSLEER. CDR3 residues: CASSQGEPFYEQYV. The DNA of the CDR3 is TGCGCCAGCAGCCAAGGAGAGCCATTCTACGAGCAGTACGTC.

This chain joins TRBV7-2 and TRBJ2-7; 10 bases are a match to TRBD2. Looked up from germline, CDR1 is SGHTA and CDR2 is FQGNSA. The CDR3 runs 15 residues. J lost 6 bases, V lost 5 bases, and 10 bases had no gene match. The CDR3 region is CASSPGELAGAEQYF. The CDR3 DNA sequence: TGTGCCAGCAGCCCGGGGGAGCTAGCGGGAGCCGAGCAGTACTTC. Using reference TRBV7-2 and TRBJ2-7 for the parts outside the CDR3, the full variable domain is GAGVSQSPSNKVTEKGKDVELRCDPISGHTALYWYRQSLGQGLEFLIYFQGNSAPDKSGLPSDRFSAERTGGSVSTLTIQRTQQEDSAVYLCASSPGELAGAEQYFGPGTRLTVT.